One sample yielded the 18 T cell receptor beta chains listed below, sequenced in a study of T-cell memory formation after mild COVID-19. Via MiXCR, TCRdb re-called the 5' RACE reads, giving one row per CDR3 protein. The data show around 400,000 distinct CDR3 sequences, approximately 25% seen once. The sample was PBMCs or a T cell subset sorted from them (not recorded which). These receptors were taken from an adult woman who had mild COVID-19 (a few samples of this study predate the infection). Cell type and time point are not known.

This clonotype showed up just a few times. V and J are TRBV20-1 and TRBJ2-2, with 7 bases identical to TRBD2. V shed 1 base, J shed 5 bases, and the junction held 1 base outside the gene matches. Germline lookup yields CDR1 DFQATT and CDR2 SNEGSKA (reference sequence). CDR3 length: 13 amino acids. The CDR3 is CSARAGGTGELFF. The CDR3 DNA reads TGCAGTGCTAGAGCGGGGGGAACCGGGGAGCTGTTTTTT.

This chain uses TRBV7-3 with TRBJ2-7; D possibly corresponds to TRBD2 (7 bases). Germline CDR1 and CDR2: SGHTA and FQGTGA. Trimming took 2 bases from V and 6 from J, leaving 11 bases between them. The CDR3 runs to 13 residues. The CDR3 reads CASSLGGGREQYF. Here the CDR3 DNA reads TGTGCCAGCAGCTTAGGCGGGGGCCGCGAGCAGTACTTC.

The rearrangement uses TRBV7-2 and TRBJ2-3; 13 positions match TRBD2. The CDR3 contains 18 residues. Germline CDR1 and CDR2: SGHTA and FQGNSA. V gave up 2 bases and J gave up 0 bases; unmatched junction bases: 5. CDR3 coding DNA: TGTGCCAGCAGCTTACTGCGACTAGCGGGAGGCAGCACAGATACGCAGTATTTT. Its protein is CASSLLRLAGGSTDTQYF.

This clonotype has more than one count but fewer than ten. The chain is built from TRBV18 and TRBJ2-7; D gene uncertain. The germline V and J ends were trimmed by 5 bases and 2 bases, with 10 bases remaining between them. The length of the CDR3 is 13 residues. Germline loops: CDR1 KGHSH, CDR2 LQKENI. Here the CDR3 DNA reads TGTGCCAGCTCAGACACAGTTACCTACGAGCAGTACTTC. This codes for CASSDTVTYEQYF.

This chain connects TRBV5-6 to TRBJ2-7, with D hard to call. The CDR3 loop spans 14 amino acids. Germline assignment: CDR1 SGHDT and CDR2 YYEEEE. V lost 2 bases to trimming and J lost 0 bases, with 9 bases between them. The CDR3 spells CASSFFQSSYEQYF. The CDR3 nucleotides are TGTGCCAGCAGCTTTTTTCAGAGCTCCTACGAGCAGTACTTC.

The gene calls are TRBV5-6 and TRBJ1-1; unclear D gene. Trimming took 1 base from V and 2 from J, leaving 15 bases between them. Germline values: CDR1 SGHDT, CDR2 YYEEEE. This CDR3 contains 16 residues. The CDR3 coding sequence is TGTGCCAGCAGCTTGTCGGGGATCGGGGTCAACACTGAAGCTTTCTTT. Its protein product is CASSLSGIGVNTEAFF.

This sequence joins TRBV7-3 and TRBJ2-5, with 8 nucleotides matching TRBD2. Trimming removed 4 bases from V and 5 bases from J; junction bases left unmatched: 9. The germline V gene encodes CDR1 SGHTA and CDR2 FQGTGA. The CDR3 extends over 15 amino acids. CDR3 residues: CASSSRLALIETQYF. DNA of the CDR3: TGTGCCAGCAGCTCACGACTAGCGCTCATCGAGACCCAGTACTTC.

The V and J genes are TRBV28 and TRBJ2-3; TRBD2 agrees at 11 bases. V shed 5 bases and J 6 bases; nucleotides not matched to a gene: 13. Germline V gives CDR1 MDHEN, CDR2 SYDVKM. The CDR3 is 17 amino acids. The CDR3 DNA reads as TGTGCCAGCAGTGGCGGGGGGACTAGCGGAGGGGCCGATACGCAGTATTTT. Its protein is CASSGGGTSGGADTQYF. Variable domain in full (rest from reference TRBV28 and TRBJ2-3): DVKVTQSSRYLVKRTGEKVFLECVQDMDHENMFWYRQDPGLGLRLIYFSYDVKMKEKGDIPEGYSVSREKKERFSLILESASTNQTSMYLCASSGGGTSGGADTQYFGPGTRLTVL.

The rearrangement joins TRBV11-2 to TRBJ1-3; D remains ambiguous. Looked up from germline, CDR1 is SGHAT and CDR2 is FQNNGV. This CDR3 is 17 amino acids long. The V end lost 4 bases, the J end lost 0 bases, and 16 bases lay between the germline ends. CDR3 DNA sequence: TGTGCCAGCAGCTCCCTGCGGTCTCAGGTCTCTGGAAACACCATATATTTT. Residues: CASSSLRSQVSGNTIYF. Using reference TRBV11-2 and TRBJ1-3 for the parts outside the CDR3, the full variable domain is EAGVAQSPRYKIIEKRQSVAFWCNPISGHATLYWYQQILGQGPKLLIQFQNNGVVDDSQLPKDRFSAERLKGVDSTLKIQPAKLEDSAVYLCASSSLRSQVSGNTIYFGEGSWLTVV.

This chain connects TRBV7-2 to TRBJ2-2; D remains ambiguous. The CDR3 runs to 13 residues. The germline V gene encodes CDR1 SGHTA and CDR2 FQGNSA. V was cut by 5 bases and J by 7 bases, with 11 bases left in between. The CDR3 region has the DNA TGTGCCAGCAGCCCCAGTCGGGTCGGGGAGCTGTTTTTT. This encodes CASSPSRVGELFF.

This clonotype showed up just a few times. The chain is built from TRBV7-9 and TRBJ1-6, with unresolved D. The CDR3 sequence is 15 residues long. The V gene lost 5 bases and the J gene lost 7 bases, with 15 bases spanning the gap. The germline CDR1 and CDR2 sequences are SEHNR and FQNEAQ (reference sequence). The DNA of the CDR3 is TGTGCCAGCAGCCCCGACGGCCATCGCAATTCACCCCTCCACTTT. It encodes CASSPDGHRNSPLHF.

This clonotype has more than one count but fewer than ten. The chain joins TRBV7-2 to TRBJ2-3; D might be TRBD2 (5 bases). In germline, CDR1 is SGHTA, CDR2 FQGNSA. This CDR3 is 16 amino acids long. The V gene lost 5 bases and the J gene lost 2 bases, with 17 bases spanning the gap. Written as DNA, the CDR3 is TGTGCCAGCAGCCCCCTCCTAGCTGCCGCCACAGATACGCAGTATTTT. It specifies CASSPLLAAATDTQYF.

This clonotype was detected only once. Likely a read error: the CDR3 ends without its conserved phenylalanine or tryptophan. The CDR3 spells CASKDLLSGANVLTL. In DNA form, the CDR3 reads TGTGCCAGCAAGGACCTACTCTCTGGGGCCAACGTCCTGACTTTA. The rearrangement joins TRBV2 to TRBJ2-6; D gene ambiguous. CDR3 length equals 15 residues. The germline V gene encodes CDR1 SNHLY and CDR2 FYNNEI. Deletions cut 7 bases from V and 0 bases from J, with 10 bases between.

This clonotype has just a few counts. The V and J genes are TRBV6-4 and TRBJ2-1; 8 bases agree with TRBD2. V was clipped by 4 bases and J by 5 bases; unmatched bases: 10. The CDR3 length is 16 residues. Germline V gives CDR1 MRHNA, CDR2 SNTAGT. CDR3 bases: TGTGCCAGCAGTGTTTCCGTGGCTAGCGGGCACAATGAGCAGTTCTTC. It specifies CASSVSVASGHNEQFF.

This clonotype was counted only a few times. The CDR3 protein is CASSFRQGLAGASGANVLTF. As DNA, the CDR3 is TGTGCCAGCAGCTTCCGGCAGGGGCTAGCGGGGGCCTCTGGGGCCAACGTCCTGACTTTC. V and J are TRBV5-4 and TRBJ2-6, with TRBD2 identical over 10 bases. This CDR3 contains 20 residues. Germline assignment: CDR1 SGHNT and CDR2 YYREEE (reference sequence). Trimming cost V 2 bases and J 0 bases; bases outside gene matches: 11. Together with reference TRBV5-4 and TRBJ2-6, the CDR3 gives the full variable domain: ETGVTQSPTHLIKTRGQQVTLRCSSQSGHNTVSWYQQALGQGPQFIFQYYREEENGRGNFPPRFSGLQFPNYSSELNVNALELDDSALYLCASSFRQGLAGASGANVLTFGAGSRLTVL.

This clonotype was recorded a few times. The chain couples TRBV11-2 to TRBJ2-4; D is possibly TRBD2 (6 bases). V was clipped by 5 bases and J by 4 bases, with 18 bases between them. This CDR3 contains 16 residues. CDR1 and CDR2 from the germline V gene are SGHAT and FQNNGV. The DNA of the CDR3 is TGTGCCAGCAGCCCTAGCGCGGTTCGCTCGAAAAACATTCAGTACTTC. Protein product: CASSPSAVRSKNIQYF.

The chain links TRBV20-1 to TRBJ2-2; D gene unclear. The V end was cut by 6 bases, the J end by 0 bases, with 11 bases between. The germline CDR1 and CDR2 sequences are DFQATT and SNEGSKA (reference sequence). There are 14 residues in the CDR3. This chain's CDR3 is CSARAGANTGELFF. CDR3 DNA: TGCAGTGCCCGGGCAGGAGCGAACACCGGGGAGCTGTTTTTT.

This clonotype came up a few times. The chain couples TRBV4-1 to TRBJ2-7; the D gene could be TRBD1 or TRBD2 (5 bases each). This CDR3 region has 15 residues. CDR1 MGHRA and CDR2 YSYEKL come from the germline V gene. V was shortened by 0 bases and J by 0 bases, with 9 bases between the two germline ends. This chain's CDR3 is CASSQDGTSSYEQYF. DNA of the CDR3: TGCGCCAGCAGCCAAGATGGGACGAGCTCCTACGAGCAGTACTTC.